The next 10 T cell receptor beta chains were all read from a single sample in a study of shared clonotypes between healthy human individuals. Clones were sequenced by immunoSEQ multiplex PCR, and TCRdb holds only the in-frame ones, with some missing. The sample has 2 million to 2.5 million clones, roughly 95% seen once; the top ten hold approximately 0.13%. The specimen was naive CD4+ T cells sorted from blood. The subset: CD45RA+ positively selected. The receptors come from a man aged 18 to 30 in good health.

The CDR3 reads CASTLTWGPQHF. The CDR3, as DNA: TGTGCCAGCACCTTGACGTGGGGGCCCCAGCATTTT. V gene TRBV6-1 combines with J gene TRBJ1-5; D remains ambiguous. Germline lookup yields CDR1 MNHNS and CDR2 SASEGT. The CDR3 runs to 12 residues. Trimming pared 7 bases from V and 9 bases from J, leaving 13 bases between.

This rearrangement joins TRBV6-5 to TRBJ1-1, with a possible D match to TRBD1 (5 bases). Looked up from germline, CDR1 is MNHEY and CDR2 is SVGAGI. This CDR3 comprises 14 residues. The ends were cut back, 2 bases at V and 4 bases at J, with 11 bases in the middle. The CDR3 coding sequence is TGTGCCAGCAGTTACGCCGGGGGGGGCACTGAAGCTTTCTTT. The encoded protein is CASSYAGGGTEAFF.

This chain links TRBV7-2 with TRBJ1-3; D possibly corresponds to TRBD1 (6 bases). Germline loops: CDR1 SGHTA, CDR2 FQGNSA. This CDR3 has 16 amino acids. V shed 2 bases and J shed 1 base, with 12 bases lying between them. Written as DNA, the CDR3 is TGTGCCAGCAGCTTATTGGGGGGCCATTCTGGAAACACCATATATTTT. It is translated as CASSLLGGHSGNTIYF.

V usage is TRBV4-1 and J usage is TRBJ2-1, with 14 positions matching TRBD2. The CDR3 extends over 14 amino acids. Germline V gene sequence: CDR1 MGHRA, CDR2 YSYEKL. The J segment lost 9 bases and the V segment lost 4 bases, leaving 2 bases of the junction unmatched. The CDR3 spells CASSPGLAGVEQFF. The CDR3 DNA is TGCGCCAGCAGCCCGGGACTAGCGGGGGTTGAGCAGTTCTTC.

Concerning this clone itself: Additional DNA sequences in this sample encode the identical CDR3. The V and J genes are TRBV19 and TRBJ1-2, with TRBD1 matching over 8 bases. CDR1 is LNHDA, CDR2 SQIVND, per germline (reference sequence). The CDR3 has 13 amino acids. With V trimmed by 4 bases and J by 5 bases, 3 bases remained unmatched. In DNA, the CDR3 is TGTGCCAGTAGTAGAGGACAGGGATATGGCTACACCTTC. Amino acids: CASSRGQGYGYTF.

With respect to this clone: At the DNA level, this CDR3 is encoded by other sequences in the same sample as well. V usage is TRBV10-3 and J usage is TRBJ2-1; D gene uncertain. CDR3 length equals 12 residues. Germline CDR1 and CDR2: ENHRY and SYGVKD. V lost 2 bases and J 7 bases, leaving 6 bases between the germline ends. The DNA of the CDR3 is TGTGCCATCAGTGAGGGGGATAATGAGCAGTTCTTC. Its protein product is CAISEGDNEQFF.

V and J are TRBV5-6 and TRBJ2-3; TRBD1 aligns across 7 bases. The CDR3 length is 14 residues. V was clipped by 3 bases and J by 7 bases; unmatched bases: 8. The V gene's germline CDR1 is SGHDT and CDR2 YYEEEE. CDR3 nucleotides: TGTGCCAGCAGCTCCCTCCAGGGGGAAAATACGCAGTATTTT. It codes for CASSSLQGENTQYF.

The genes are TRBV5-1 and TRBJ2-5; 10 bases are shared with TRBD2. The CDR3 is made up of 17 amino acids. The ends lost 0 bases at V and 2 bases at J; junction bases unmatched: 7. Germline V gives CDR1 SGHRS, CDR2 YFSETQ. The chain's CDR3 is CASSLVPSGGTQETQYF. Written as DNA, the CDR3 is TGCGCCAGCAGCTTGGTTCCTAGCGGGGGAACTCAAGAGACCCAGTACTTC.

The chain joins TRBV25-1 to TRBJ2-7; D is uncertain. Germline V CDR1 and CDR2: MGHDK, SYGVNS. The ends were cut back, 2 bases at V and 2 bases at J, with 7 bases in the middle. The CDR3 extends over 13 amino acids. CDR3 protein: CASSELGTYEQYF. The CDR3 DNA reads as TGTGCCAGCAGTGAACTGGGGACCTACGAGCAGTACTTC.

J is TRBJ1-1 and V is TRBV6-5; 7 positions agree with TRBD1. After removal of 6 bases from V and 0 bases from J, the junction contained 4 bases not matched to a gene. CDR3 length: 14 residues. The germline CDR1 and CDR2 sequences are MNHEY and SVGAGI. The CDR3 DNA follows: TGTGCCAGCAGGACAGGGTTGGTGAACACTGAAGCTTTCTTT. Its protein is CASRTGLVNTEAFF.